What follows are 2 T cell receptor beta chains derived from one specimen sequenced in a study of shared clonotypes between healthy human individuals. This table comes from immunoSEQ multiplex PCR, and its TCRdb copy is limited to in-frame clones, with some not included. The data show a few million clones, about 92% seen once. Source material: naive CD4+ T cells sorted from blood. Documented subset: CD45RA+ positively selected. The receptors shown here come from a man in his late teens or twenties in good health.

V usage is TRBV10-1 and J usage is TRBJ2-5; unclear D gene. The CDR3 runs 11 residues. Per the germline V gene, CDR1 is WNHNN and CDR2 is SYGVQD (reference sequence). Trimming took off 9 bases at V and 1 base at J, with 6 bases between the two ends. The CDR3 region is CARVGQETQYF. Here the CDR3 DNA reads TGCGCCAGGGTTGGCCAAGAGACCCAGTACTTC.

J is TRBJ2-2 and V is TRBV5-1; D might be TRBD1 (6 bases). Germline V lookup: CDR1 SGHRS, CDR2 YFSETQ. This CDR3 is 15 amino acids long. V was shortened by 4 bases and J by 0 bases, with 10 bases between the two germline ends. CDR3 sequence (DNA): TGCGCCAGCAGCGTTGACAGGACGAACACCGGGGAGCTGTTTTTT. Translation: CASSVDRTNTGELFF.